This T cell receptor (beta chain) was recorded in a study of vaccination effects on CD4 cells after COVID-19. ViraFEST used viral peptide pools to expand antigen-specific CD4+ T cells before sequencing. Following culture for roughly 10 days, CD4+ T cells were isolated. Nobody among the vaccine recipients had prior SARS-CoV-2 infection (nucleocapsid antibodies were negative). It was on days 3 and 7 that half the medium was replaced with IL-2 medium. As regards this clone: Its antigen remains unidentified.

Germline CDR1 is KGHSH and CDR2 is LQKENI. The CDR3 is 14 amino acids. Trimming left V 2 bases short and J 5 bases short, with 12 bases between. Some clones are missing from TCRdb's copy, which holds only in-frame ones; the method was immunoSEQ multiplex PCR. The table records about 20,000 clones, 75% of them present only once. Study findings and constraints: Vaccine-induced clones in healthy vaccinees cross-reacted with common cold coronaviruses in only 1 of 255 cases. Vaccine- and infection-induced clones showed marked clonal contraction late following vaccination.

The specimen was CD4+ T cells from PBMCs cultured with HCoV-NL63 spike peptides, collected before COVID-19 vaccination. This TCR was recovered from a human donor who received a COVID-19 vaccine. V is TRBV18 and J is TRBJ1-1; D not certain. This CDR3 reads CASSPGLGGTEAFF. The CDR3 region has the DNA TGTGCCAGCTCACCAGGGTTGGGCGGAACTGAAGCTTTCTTT.